The present T cell receptor (beta chain) was sequenced within a study of regulatory T cells in long-lasting Graves disease. This clonotype was picked up many times. The time point: newly diagnosed GD, antithyroid drugs for less than 3 months. PBMCs provided the RNA from which the TCR library was made. The ends were cut back, 1 base at V and 11 bases at J, with 17 bases in the middle. Germline CDR1 is PRHDT and CDR2 is FYEKMQ (reference sequence). The CDR3 covers 14 residues. Arm-PCR of CDR3 regions and iRepertoire HTBI primers were used to build TCR beta libraries. One entry per CDR3 protein results from TCRdb running MiXCR on the multiplex PCR reads. The table records 350,000 to 500,000 distinct CDR3 sequences, about a sixth of them present only once. These data were also filed under a second study, of T cells in Graves' hyperthyroidism and ophthalmopathy. That study reports: Hyperthyroidism patients were newly diagnosed, had disease duration under 2 months, and were aged 18 to 65 years.

The chain recombines TRBV13 with TRBJ1-1; D not certain. This sequence was found in a woman in her thirties with Graves disease. The specimen was peripheral blood mononuclear cells (PBMCs), collected at new diagnosis, from a patient treated with antithyroid drugs. CDR3 protein: CASSLAPLGGEAFF. In DNA, the CDR3 is TGTGCCAGCAGCTTAGCACCGCTGGGTGGTGAGGCTTTCTTT.